The rows below give T cell receptor beta chains drawn from one sample of a study of blood T cell repertoires in COVID-19. Sequencing was performed with immunoSEQ multiplex PCR; in TCRdb, only in-frame clones are kept and a portion is missing. The table includes some 120,000 clones, approximately 89% detected once. The sample comprised peripheral blood. The receptors were gathered from a woman aged 80 or over with COVID-19, enrolled during active disease. Both conserved end residues are part of each CDR3. The D gene is left open where the match is weak. Size values are once, few and many counts, or a class for expanded clones, and some rows have none.

CDR3 DNA,CDR3 protein,J gene,V gene,D gene,clone size
TGCAGCGTTGGACGGGGGGTAGGGAACACTGAAGCTTTCTTT,CSVGRGVGNTEAFF,TRBJ1-1,TRBV29-1,-,-
TGTGCCAGCCGCGCAGGGAATAATTCACCCCTCCACTTT,CASRAGNNSPLHF,TRBJ1-6,TRBV6-5,-,-
TGTGCCACCGTGGGACTAGCGGGAGGTCGAAGCTCCTACAATGAGCAGTTCTTC,CATVGLAGGRSSYNEQFF,TRBJ2-1,TRBV6-4,TRBD2,-
TGTGCCAGCAGGTTGGCGGTACACACTGAAGCTTTCTTT,CASRLAVHTEAFF,TRBJ1-1,TRBV28,-,once
TGTGCCAGCAGCGTGACAGGGGATCGGGGCGAGCAGTACTTC,CASSVTGDRGEQYF,TRBJ2-7,TRBV7-3,TRBD1,few
TGTGCCAGCAGCTTACAAGGGAGCTCCTACAATGAGCAGTTCTTC,CASSLQGSSYNEQFF,TRBJ2-1,TRBV11-3,-,-
TGTGCCAGCAGCGTAGGGAGTTCCAACTATGGCTACACCTTC,CASSVGSSNYGYTF,TRBJ1-2,TRBV9,-,-
TGTGCCAGCAGCTCCGGGACTGACTATGGCTACACCTTC,CASSSGTDYGYTF,TRBJ1-2,TRBV7-2,-,-
TGTGCCAGCAGTTACACTGACTACAATGAGCAGTTCTTC,CASSYTDYNEQFF,TRBJ2-1,TRBV6-5,-,-
TGTGCCTCGGAGGAAGGCGACGGAGATACGCAGTATTTT,CASEEGDGDTQYF,TRBJ2-3,TRBV9,-,-
TGTGCCAGCAGCCCCCGTTCGGGACTAGCGGGAGGTGACTACAATGAGCAGTTCTTC,CASSPRSGLAGGDYNEQFF,TRBJ2-1,TRBV13,TRBD2,-
TGTGCCAGCAGTGAGGGACTCCAAGAGACCCAGTACTTC,CASSEGLQETQYF,TRBJ2-5,TRBV2,-,-
TGTGCCAGCACCCCCCGGGGCACAGATACGCAGTATTTT,CASTPRGTDTQYF,TRBJ2-3,TRBV6-2/TRBV6-3,-,-
TGTGCCAGCAGCGTAGGAGGGCTAGCGAACACCGGGGAGCTGTTTTTT,CASSVGGLANTGELFF,TRBJ2-2,TRBV9,-,-
TGTGCCAGCAGCCTACTAGGGGAGCAGTACTTC,CASSLLGEQYF,TRBJ2-7,TRBV25-1,-,once
TGTGCCAGCAGCTTGGTTTTACACAGTTACAATGAGCAGTTCTTC,CASSLVLHSYNEQFF,TRBJ2-1,TRBV5-8,-,-
TGTGCCACCAGCAGAGTGGCGGCGTTCTCCTACAATGAGCAGTTCTTC,CATSRVAAFSYNEQFF,TRBJ2-1,TRBV15,-,-
TGTGCCAGCAGTCATACCCGACAGGGAGATTCACCCCTCCACTTT,CASSHTRQGDSPLHF,TRBJ1-6,TRBV6-5,TRBD1,once
TGTGCCAGCAGCCAAGATCTAGACTCCTACAATGAGCAGTTCTTC,CASSQDLDSYNEQFF,TRBJ2-1,TRBV4-2,-,-
TGTGCCAGCAGTTCTTCCTCTGTTGGCTACACCTTC,CASSSSSVGYTF,TRBJ1-2,TRBV6-5,-,-
TGTGCCAGCATGGGCTACCTCAACTACGAGCAGTACTTC,CASMGYLNYEQYF,TRBJ2-7,TRBV28,-,-
TGTGCCAGCAGCATCCTTTGGGCCACTGAAGCTTTCTTT,CASSILWATEAFF,TRBJ1-1,TRBV6-2/TRBV6-3,-,-
TGTGCCACCAGCGCCGGAGGCCCCATCACAGATACGCAGTATTTT,CATSAGGPITDTQYF,TRBJ2-3,TRBV15,-,-
TGTGCCAGCACCGTTAGCGGGGGGCGATACGAGCAGTACTTC,CASTVSGGRYEQYF,TRBJ2-7,TRBV28,TRBD2,-
TGTGCCAGCAGCCAAGAATTAGTCATCGAGACCCAGTACTTC,CASSQELVIETQYF,TRBJ2-5,TRBV3-1/TRBV3-2,-,-
TGCGCCAGCAGCTTGGCGGGGAGGGCCGAGGAAGATACGCAGTATTTT,CASSLAGRAEEDTQYF,TRBJ2-3,TRBV5-1,TRBD2,-
TGTGCCAGCTCGCCCGGACAGACTGAAGCTTTCTTT,CASSPGQTEAFF,TRBJ1-1,TRBV18,-,-
TGTGCCAGCAGCGACCCCGGGACTAGCGGGAGTTGGGAGCTGTTTTTT,CASSDPGTSGSWELFF,TRBJ2-2,TRBV9,TRBD2,-
TGTGCCAGCAGTGAACAGGGGGCTTATGGCTACACCTTC,CASSEQGAYGYTF,TRBJ1-2,TRBV6-1,TRBD1,-